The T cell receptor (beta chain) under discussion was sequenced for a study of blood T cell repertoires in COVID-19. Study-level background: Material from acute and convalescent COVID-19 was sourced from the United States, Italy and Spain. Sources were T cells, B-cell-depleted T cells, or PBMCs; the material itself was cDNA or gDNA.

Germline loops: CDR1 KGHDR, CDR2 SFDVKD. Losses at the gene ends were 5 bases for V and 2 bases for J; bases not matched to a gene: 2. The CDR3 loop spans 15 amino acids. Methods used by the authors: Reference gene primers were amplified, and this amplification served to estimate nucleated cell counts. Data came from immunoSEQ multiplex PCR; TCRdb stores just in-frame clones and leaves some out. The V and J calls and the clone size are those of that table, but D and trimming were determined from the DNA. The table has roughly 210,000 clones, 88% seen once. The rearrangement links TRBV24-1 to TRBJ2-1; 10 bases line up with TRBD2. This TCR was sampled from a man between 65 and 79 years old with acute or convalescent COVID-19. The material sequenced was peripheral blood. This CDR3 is CATSGAGGTYNEQFF. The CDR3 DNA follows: TGTGCCACCAGTGGAGCGGGAGGGACCTACAATGAGCAGTTCTTC.